This T cell receptor (beta chain) was found in a study of shared clonotypes between healthy human individuals. About this clone itself: What it binds is not known.

Study-level results: Naive subsets generally had larger estimated richness than memory subsets.

Healthy HIV-negative adults with no recent acute infections or vaccinations were recruited as donors. At a deep level, the assay was run. In the authors' workflow: ImmunoSEQ output lacked quality scores and full-length reads, limiting matched filtering. The assay was immunoSEQ multiplex PCR, and TCRdb's table has in-frame clones only and misses some. V, J and clone size derive from that table, while D and trimming were established from the DNA sequence. The sample contains roughly 660,000 clones, 90% of which appear only once. J gave up 0 bases and V 1 base, and 1 base lay outside the gene matches. The CDR3 has 15 amino acids. From germline, CDR1 is SGHAT and CDR2 FQNNGV.

This sequence was found in a man younger than 35 in good health. Some clones in this sample may be carry-over from other donors' samples. The genes are TRBV11-2 and TRBJ2-3; 7 nucleotides align to TRBD2. The sequenced sample consisted of memory CD8+ T cells from PBMCs. Noted subset: CD45RO+ cells pooled with CCR7-negative TemRA cells. In DNA, the CDR3 is TGTGCCAGCAGCTTAGTGCGGGGGAGCACAGATACGCAGTATTTT. This gives the protein CASSLVRGSTDTQYF.